The T cell receptor beta chain described here comes from a study of cytomegalovirus exposure and HLA in healthy donors. About this clone itself: Its antigen is not identified.

The donors were members of the validation cohort, which comprised more than 90 subjects and was separate from the first cohort of some 680 subjects. The J segment lost 7 bases and the V segment lost 7 bases, leaving 17 bases of the junction unmatched. Germline V lookup: CDR1 MDHEN, CDR2 SYDVKM. The CDR3 consists of 17 residues. The data were produced by immunoSEQ multiplex PCR, yet TCRdb's version contains in-frame clones alone and is incomplete. The table lists roughly 70,000 clones, 94% of them singletons. Findings and caveats of the study: The authors enumerated 150 to 200 TCR beta chains as linked to cytomegalovirus. TCR sequences were mostly rare, though some public TCRs occurred in many donors. In the 90 to 150 validation repertoires, about 94% of cluster scores exceeded 0, per a later analysis.

This clonotype was sampled from a man between 18 and 35 years old in good health and CMV-seropositive. This chain uses TRBV28 with TRBJ2-1, with 9 bases aligning to TRBD2. The material sequenced was PBMCs. The CDR3 region is CASTPTGLRREGNEQFF. CDR3 coding DNA: TGTGCCAGCACCCCGACAGGTCTGAGGCGGGAGGGGAATGAGCAGTTCTTC.